Below, 5 T cell receptor beta chains from the same sample are listed, as sequenced in a study of beta chain features in type 1 diabetes. Expressed TCRB transcripts were sequenced because the entire RNA isolate underwent reverse transcription. Some clones are missing from TCRdb's copy, which holds only in-frame ones; the method was immunoSEQ multiplex PCR. The sample holds 60,000 to 75,000 clones, around 63% seen once. The source material was Tregs from blood. Receptors were obtained from a woman between 18 and 29 years old in good health.

In this sample, this clone turned up a few times. One end of the junction fails to match germline, which may point to a read error. V is TRBV6-1 and J is TRBJ1-2; perhaps TRBD1 as D (5 bases). The CDR3 is made up of 16 amino acids. Germline loops: CDR1 MNHNS, CDR2 SASEGT. The CDR3 DNA reads as TGTGCCATCAGTGCCTCCGTGGGGCCTCAGGCAAGTGGCTACACCTTC. The encoded protein is CAISASVGPQASGYTF.

The rearrangement links TRBV20-1 to TRBJ2-1; TRBD2 is a possible D gene (5 bases). In germline, CDR1 is DFQATT, CDR2 SNEGSKA (reference sequence). CDR3 size: 11 residues. Deletions cut 6 bases from V and 2 bases from J, with 5 bases between. CDR3 loop: CSARAYNEQFF. In nucleotides, the CDR3 is TGCAGTGCGAGGGCCTACAATGAGCAGTTCTTC.

This chain uses TRBV10-3 with TRBJ2-4; TRBD1 matches 9 bases. The CDR3 contains 13 residues. Germline trimming cut 4 bases from V and 9 bases from J; bases unmatched to any gene: 4. Germline V gene data show CDR1 as ENHRY and CDR2 as SYGVKD. The CDR3 DNA reads as TGTGCCATCAGTGGGGGACAGGGACCCATTCAGTACTTC. Its protein is CAISGGQGPIQYF.

The rearrangement uses TRBV5-1 and TRBJ2-5; 10 bases map to TRBD2. The V and J ends lost 4 bases and 3 bases, in that order; junction bases with no gene match: 9. The CDR3 loop spans 16 amino acids. Germline V lookup: CDR1 SGHRS, CDR2 YFSETQ. CDR3 nucleotides: TGCGCCAGCAGCCGGACACTAGCGGGACGAGAAGAGACCCAGTACTTC. Its protein product is CASSRTLAGREETQYF.

The sample holds one count of this clone. V gene TRBV6-1 combines with J gene TRBJ2-1; D unresolved. The germline V gene has CDR1 MNHNS and CDR2 SASEGT. The V gene lost 6 bases and the J gene lost 9 bases, with 6 bases spanning the gap. The CDR3 length is 10 residues. This CDR3 is CASRRVEQFF. CDR3 bases: TGTGCCAGCAGACGGGTTGAGCAGTTCTTC.